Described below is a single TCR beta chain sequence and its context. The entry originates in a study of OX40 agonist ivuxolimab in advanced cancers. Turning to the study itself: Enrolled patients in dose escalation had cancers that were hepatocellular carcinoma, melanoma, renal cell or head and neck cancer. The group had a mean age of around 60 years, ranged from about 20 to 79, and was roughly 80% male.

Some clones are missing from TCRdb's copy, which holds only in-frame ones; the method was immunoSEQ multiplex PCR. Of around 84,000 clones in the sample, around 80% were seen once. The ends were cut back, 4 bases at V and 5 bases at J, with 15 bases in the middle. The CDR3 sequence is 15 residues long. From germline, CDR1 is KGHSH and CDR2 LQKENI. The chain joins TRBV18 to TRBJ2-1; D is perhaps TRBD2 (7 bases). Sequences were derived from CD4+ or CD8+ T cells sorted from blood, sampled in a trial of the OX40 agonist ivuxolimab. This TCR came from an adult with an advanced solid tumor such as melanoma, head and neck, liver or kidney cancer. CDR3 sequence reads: CASSLAGALHNEQFF. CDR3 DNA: TGTGCCAGCTCACTCGCGGGGGCGCTCCACAATGAGCAGTTCTTC.